This TCR beta chain came from a study of memory CD4+ T cells and cytomegalovirus serostatus. CDR3 size: 13 residues. Germline V gene sequence: CDR1 SGHTA, CDR2 FQGNSA. Trimming stripped 1 base from V and 5 bases from J, with 9 bases between. Produced via immunoSEQ multiplex PCR; TCRdb's table is partial and in-frame only. Of around 25,000 clones in the sample, around three quarters were seen once. Note on this clone: Its specificity is unknown.

The sort gate was single viable CD3+CD4+CD8-CD45RO+ cells for memory CD4+ T cells. Study-wide results and caveats: Repertoires predicted CMV serostatus with median bootstrapped AUC of 0.95.

This TCR came from an adult in good health and CMV-seronegative. The sample taken for sequencing was memory CD4+ T cells from blood. The chain couples TRBV7-2 to TRBJ2-7; D uncertain. CDR3 residues: CASSLVVRDEQYF. The CDR3, as DNA: TGTGCCAGCAGCTTAGTGGTGCGCGACGAGCAGTACTTC. The complete variable domain, with remaining parts taken from reference TRBV7-2 and TRBJ2-7, reads GAGVSQSPSNKVTEKGKDVELRCDPISGHTALYWYRQSLGQGLEFLIYFQGNSAPDKSGLPSDRFSAERTGGSVSTLTIQRTQQEDSAVYLCASSLVVRDEQYFGPGTRLTVT.